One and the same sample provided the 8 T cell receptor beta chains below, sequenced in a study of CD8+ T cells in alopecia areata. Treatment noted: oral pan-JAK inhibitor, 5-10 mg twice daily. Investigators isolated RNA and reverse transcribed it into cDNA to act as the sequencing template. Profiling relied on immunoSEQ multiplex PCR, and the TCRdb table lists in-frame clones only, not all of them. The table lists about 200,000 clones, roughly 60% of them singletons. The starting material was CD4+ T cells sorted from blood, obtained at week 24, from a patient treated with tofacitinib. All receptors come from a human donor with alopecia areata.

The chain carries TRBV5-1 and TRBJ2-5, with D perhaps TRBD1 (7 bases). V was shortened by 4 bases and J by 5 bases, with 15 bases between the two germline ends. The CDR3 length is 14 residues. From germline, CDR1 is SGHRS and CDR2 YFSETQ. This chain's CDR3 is CASSPGQEGETQYF. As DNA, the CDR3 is TGCGCCAGCAGCCCCGGACAGGAGGGGGAGACCCAGTACTTC.

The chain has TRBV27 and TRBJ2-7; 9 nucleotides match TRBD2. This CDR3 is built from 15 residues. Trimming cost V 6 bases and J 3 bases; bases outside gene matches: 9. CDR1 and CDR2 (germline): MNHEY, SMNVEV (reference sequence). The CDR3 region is CASRSGGGDFYEQYF. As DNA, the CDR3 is TGTGCCAGCAGAAGTGGCGGGGGGGATTTCTACGAGCAGTACTTC.

The CDR3 region is CASSLLAGVANEQFF. DNA of the CDR3: TGTGCCAGCAGTTTACTAGCGGGAGTGGCCAATGAGCAGTTCTTC. V usage is TRBV2 and J usage is TRBJ2-1; TRBD2 aligns across 11 bases. CDR3 size: 15 residues. Germline trimming cut 5 bases from V and 6 bases from J; bases unmatched to any gene: 6. Germline V gives CDR1 SNHLY, CDR2 FYNNEI.

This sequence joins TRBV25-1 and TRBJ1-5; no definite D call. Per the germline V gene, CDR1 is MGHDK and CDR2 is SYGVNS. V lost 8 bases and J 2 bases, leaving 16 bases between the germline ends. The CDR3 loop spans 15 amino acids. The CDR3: CASSPPGRGNQPQHF. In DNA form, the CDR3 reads TGTGCCAGCTCCCCTCCGGGGAGGGGCAATCAGCCCCAGCATTTT.

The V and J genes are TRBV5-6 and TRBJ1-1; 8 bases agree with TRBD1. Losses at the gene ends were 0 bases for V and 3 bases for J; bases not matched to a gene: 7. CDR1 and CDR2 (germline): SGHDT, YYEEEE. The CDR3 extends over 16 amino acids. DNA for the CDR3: TGTGCCAGCAGCTTGGACGCGGCAGGGGGCCACACTGAAGCTTTCTTT. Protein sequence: CASSLDAAGGHTEAFF.

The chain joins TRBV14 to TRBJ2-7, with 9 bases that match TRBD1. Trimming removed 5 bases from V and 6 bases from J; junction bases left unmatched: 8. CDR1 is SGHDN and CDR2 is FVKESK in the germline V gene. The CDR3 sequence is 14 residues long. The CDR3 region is CASSESGTGSEQYF. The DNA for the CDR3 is TGTGCCAGCAGCGAATCCGGGACAGGGTCCGAGCAGTACTTC.

CDR3 nucleotide sequence: TGTGCCAGCACCGAACAGGGAAGGGGCACTGAAGCTTTCTTT. Translated: CASTEQGRGTEAFF. The gene calls are TRBV28 and TRBJ1-1; D perhaps matches TRBD1 (6 bases). The CDR3 spans 14 residues. CDR1 MDHEN and CDR2 SYDVKM come from the germline V gene. Trimming removed 7 bases at V and 4 bases at J, with 16 bases between.

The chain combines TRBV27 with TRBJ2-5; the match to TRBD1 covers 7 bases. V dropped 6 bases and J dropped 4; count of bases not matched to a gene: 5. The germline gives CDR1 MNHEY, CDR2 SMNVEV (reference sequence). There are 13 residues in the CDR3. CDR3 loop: CASRPRGRETQYF. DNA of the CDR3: TGTGCCAGCAGACCAAGGGGGCGAGAGACCCAGTACTTC.